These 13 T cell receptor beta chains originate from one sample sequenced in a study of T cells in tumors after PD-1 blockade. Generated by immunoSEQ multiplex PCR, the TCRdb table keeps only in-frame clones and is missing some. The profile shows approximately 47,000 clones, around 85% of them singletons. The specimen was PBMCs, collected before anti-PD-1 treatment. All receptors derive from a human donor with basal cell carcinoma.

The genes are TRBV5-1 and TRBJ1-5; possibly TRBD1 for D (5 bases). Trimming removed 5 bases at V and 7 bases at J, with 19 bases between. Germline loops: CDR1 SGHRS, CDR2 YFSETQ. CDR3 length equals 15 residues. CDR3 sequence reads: CASRLGVSGNQPQHF. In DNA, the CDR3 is TGCGCCAGCAGGTTAGGAGTATCAGGGAACCAGCCCCAGCATTTT.

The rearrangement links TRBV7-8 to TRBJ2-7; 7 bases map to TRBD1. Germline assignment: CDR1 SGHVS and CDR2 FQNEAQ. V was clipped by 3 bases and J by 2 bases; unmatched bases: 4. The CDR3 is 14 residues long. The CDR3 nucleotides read TGTGCCAGCAGCTTCGGGACAGCTACCTACGAGCAGTACTTC. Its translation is CASSFGTATYEQYF.

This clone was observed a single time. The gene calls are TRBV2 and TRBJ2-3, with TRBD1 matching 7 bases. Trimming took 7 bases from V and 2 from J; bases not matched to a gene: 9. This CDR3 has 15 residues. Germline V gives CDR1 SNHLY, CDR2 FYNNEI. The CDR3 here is CASTETGRDTDTQYF. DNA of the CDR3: TGTGCCAGCACGGAGACAGGGAGAGACACAGATACGCAGTATTTT. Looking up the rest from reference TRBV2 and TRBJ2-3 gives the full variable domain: EPEVTQTPSHQVTQMGQEVILRCVPISNHLYFYWYRQILGQKVEFLVSFYNNEISEKSEIFDDQFSVERPDGSNFTLKIRSTKLEDSAMYFCASTETGRDTDTQYFGPGTRLTVL.

The CDR3 reads CASSIVGGLSNQPQHF. CDR3 DNA: TGTGCCAGTAGTATAGTTGGCGGCCTTAGCAATCAGCCCCAGCATTTT. The chain links TRBV19 to TRBJ1-5; D ambiguous. CDR1 and CDR2 from the germline V gene are LNHDA and SQIVND (reference sequence). V lost 1 base and J lost 0, with 10 bases in between. The CDR3 length is 16 residues.

The CDR3 coding sequence is TGTGCCAGCGCCGTCGGGGGAGGGAATCAGCCCCAGCATTTT. Protein: CASAVGGGNQPQHF. The V gene is TRBV9, the J gene TRBJ1-5, with a tentative D call TRBD1 (5 bases). V was cut by 7 bases and J by 4 bases, with 15 bases left in between. Germline V gene sequence: CDR1 SGDLS, CDR2 YYNGEE. The CDR3 runs 14 residues.

The CDR3 sequence: CASSQGWGDTNYGYTF. In nucleotides, the CDR3 is TGTGCCAGCAGCCAAGGGTGGGGTGATACTAACTATGGCTACACCTTC. The genes are TRBV3-1 (or the pseudogene TRBV3-2) and TRBJ1-2; D is unresolved. The ends were cut back, 1 base at V and 0 bases at J, with 12 bases in the middle. The CDR3 runs 16 residues. From germline, CDR1 is LGHDT and CDR2 YNNKEL (reference sequence).

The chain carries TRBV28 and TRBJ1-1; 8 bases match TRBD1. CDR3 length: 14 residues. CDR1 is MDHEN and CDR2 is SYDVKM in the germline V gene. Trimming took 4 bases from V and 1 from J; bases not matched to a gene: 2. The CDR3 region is CASSSGTGNTEAFF. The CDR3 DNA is TGTGCCAGCAGTTCCGGGACAGGGAACACTGAAGCTTTCTTT.

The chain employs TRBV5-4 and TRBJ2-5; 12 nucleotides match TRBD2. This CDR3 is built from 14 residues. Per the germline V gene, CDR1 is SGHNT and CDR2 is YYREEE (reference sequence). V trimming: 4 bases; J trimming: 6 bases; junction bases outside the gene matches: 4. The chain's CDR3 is CASSPRTSGKTQYF. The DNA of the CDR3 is TGTGCCAGCAGCCCTCGGACTAGCGGGAAGACCCAGTACTTC.

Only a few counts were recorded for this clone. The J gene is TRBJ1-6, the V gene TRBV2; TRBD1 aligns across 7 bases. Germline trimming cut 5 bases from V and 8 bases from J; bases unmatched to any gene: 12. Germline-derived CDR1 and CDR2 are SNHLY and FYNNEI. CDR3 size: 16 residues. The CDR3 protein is CASSSAGTAIDSPLHF. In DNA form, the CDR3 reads TGTGCCAGCAGTTCAGCCGGGACAGCGATAGATTCACCCCTCCACTTT.

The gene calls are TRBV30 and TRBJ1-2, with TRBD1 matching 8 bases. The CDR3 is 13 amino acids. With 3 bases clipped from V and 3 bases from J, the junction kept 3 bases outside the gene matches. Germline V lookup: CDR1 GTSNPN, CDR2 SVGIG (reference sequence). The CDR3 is CAWSEQGDYGYTF. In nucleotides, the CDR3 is TGTGCCTGGAGCGAACAGGGGGACTATGGCTACACCTTC.

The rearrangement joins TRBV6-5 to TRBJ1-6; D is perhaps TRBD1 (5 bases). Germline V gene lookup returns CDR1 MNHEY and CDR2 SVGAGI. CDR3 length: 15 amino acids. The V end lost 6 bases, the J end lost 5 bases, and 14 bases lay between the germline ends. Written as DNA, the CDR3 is TGTGCCAGCAGCCTTATCCCGGGACATAATTCACCCCTCCACTTT. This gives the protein CASSLIPGHNSPLHF.

Here the CDR3 DNA reads TGTGCCAGCAGCCCGGGGACAAGGGACACTGAAGCTTTCTTT. It codes for CASSPGTRDTEAFF. The chain has TRBV7-2 and TRBJ1-1; possibly TRBD1 for D (6 bases). Per the germline V gene, CDR1 is SGHTA and CDR2 is FQGNSA. There are 14 residues in the CDR3. Trimming took off 5 bases at V and 3 bases at J, with 13 bases between the two ends.

CDR3 amino acids: CATSRDSGLPQHQPQHF. The CDR3, as DNA: TGTGCCACCAGCAGAGATTCGGGTCTGCCCCAGCATCAGCCCCAGCATTTT. The gene calls are TRBV15 and TRBJ1-5; no clear D gene. Germline V gene sequence: CDR1 LNHNV, CDR2 YYDKDF (reference sequence). This CDR3 contains 17 residues. V dropped 0 bases and J dropped 5 bases, with 17 bases sitting between them.